This T cell receptor beta chain was sequenced in a study of T cell responses to AZD1222 COVID-19 vaccine listed by TCRdb under 2021. As for the study more broadly: AZD1222 recipients with second doses at about 4 weeks or about 12 weeks were pooled, because spike-specific TCR depth and breadth did not differ between schedules. Enrollment into the trials was organized by age into subgroups of 18-55, 56-69 and 70-plus years, and those subgroups contained roughly 150, 30 and 60 TCR-sequenced participants, respectively. TCR sequencing covered 230 to 250 trial participants: around 210 given two doses of AZD1222 and around 26 given two doses of MenACWY control vaccine. Broad study findings and their caveats: Participants were mostly white British and included more females than males, and it was suggested by the authors that clonal diversity may have been underestimated. Nearly half of unique spike-specific TCRs reportedly recognized epitopes outside regions mutated in the B.1.351 and B.1.1.7 variants. The whole spike protein was spanned by vaccine-associated CD4 TCRs, and dominant responses were seen in regions 160-218 and 743-854. Spike-specific TCR breadth and depth rose significantly after two AZD1222 doses compared with day 0 and with MenACWY recipients. Because no day 14 peak-response samples were available, the repertoires could be characterized only after the peak T cell response. Conclusions about previously exposed vaccinees are limited, since just a handful of AZD1222 recipients were seropositive for SARS-CoV-2 at baseline. The 56-69-year group was small, and its depth increase did not reach significance, likely because of low power.

Details on this clone: Its antigen remains unidentified. No base quality values were provided; no much bigger clone lies one nucleotide off.

The CDR3 regions of human TCRbeta chains were subjected to immunosequencing. From the authors' description of their analysis: TCRs in the repertoires were compared against a reference library of SARS-CoV-2-specific TCRs that had been generated with the MIRA antigen-specificity platform. Breadth was defined as the fraction of unique TCRs that were SARS-CoV-2-associated, and depth was defined as the fraction of total T cells that were SARS-CoV-2-associated. Using the MIRA data, every spike-specific TCR was mapped to the spike region that the TCR reacted to and assigned to either a CD4 or a CD8 class. Log10-transformed breadth and depth values were compared by one-way ANOVA with Sidak's multiple comparisons tests. TCRdb re-hosts the immuneACCESS table, in-frame sequences only. Its copies lack some clones; in the studies checked, an unresolved V gene accounts for under half of them, and the cause for the rest is not known. The V and J calls and clone size are taken from that table; D and trimming were inferred from the DNA. The sample profile shows about 98,000 clones; more than 85% of them were found once. The top ten clones comprise 5% of the sample.

The sample's time point label is to be understood as: baseline before first vaccination. Samples from vaccinated people were obtained from the UK trials COV001 and COV002, which included a single-blind randomized controlled phase 2/3 trial of AZD1222 (ChAdOx1 nCoV-19) in healthy adults. For TCRbeta chain sequencing, PBMC samples from trial participants were taken at day 0 and at day 28 after the second dose. The material sequenced was peripheral blood, taken on day 0 of AZD1222 vaccination. This clonotype originated in an adult in good health.

In nucleotides, the sequence is TGTGCCAGCAGCTTGGTAGGGACATCAGCTAGCAATCAGCCCCAGCATTTT. It codes for CASSLVGTSASNQPQHF. The chain is encoded by TRBV5-8 joined to TRBJ1-5, with TRBD1 tentatively as D gene (6 bases match). From a lookup of the germline V gene, CDR1 and CDR2 are SGHTS and YDEGEE. CDR3 length: 17 amino acids, cysteine to phenylalanine. Only the CDR3 DNA stays, 51 bases, in frame from base 1. The V and J ends are trimmed by 0 bases and 0 bases, leaving 13 bases between them.